These 8 T cell receptor beta chains came from one sample sequenced in a study of PD-1 blockade in classical Hodgkin lymphoma. Clones were read by immunoSEQ multiplex PCR, and TCRdb kept only the in-frame ones, dropping some. The data contain about 31,000 clones, 82% of them seen just once; the ten biggest clones take up around 18%. Time point: cycle 4 day 1 (C4D1), after 6 weeks of nivolumab. Every single patient, without exception, relapsed after autologous stem cell transplantation, and brentuximab vedotin exposure varied. The source was peripheral blood mononuclear cells (PBMCs), collected before the fourth cycle of nivolumab. Receptor source: a human donor with classical Hodgkin lymphoma.

In this sample, this clone turned up once. V and J are TRBV28 and TRBJ1-2, with D possibly matching TRBD1 (5 bases). The CDR3 is 13 amino acids. Trimming shortened V by 4 bases and J by 8 bases, and 14 bases separated the two germline ends. Germline CDR1 is MDHEN and CDR2 is SYDVKM. This chain's CDR3 is CASSSWGFVGYTF. The CDR3 region has the DNA TGTGCCAGCAGTTCGTGGGGGTTCGTGGGCTACACCTTC.

This rearrangement joins TRBV28 to TRBJ2-5; possible D gene TRBD2, 6 bases. The V end was cut by 2 bases, the J end by 1 base, with 14 bases between. The CDR3 has 16 residues. Germline CDR1 is MDHEN and CDR2 is SYDVKM. The CDR3 DNA sequence: TGTGCCAGCAGTTTAAGGAGGGCCCACGCCCAAGAGACCCAGTACTTC. Translated: CASSLRRAHAQETQYF.

This chain uses TRBV29-1 with TRBJ1-1; 10 bases fit TRBD1. Trimming removed 5 bases from V and 1 base from J; junction bases left unmatched: 16. The length of the CDR3 is 18 residues. CDR1 and CDR2 from the germline V gene are SQVTM and ANQGSEA. The CDR3 loop is CSVQQPHGTGEANTEAFF. CDR3 sequence (DNA): TGCAGCGTTCAACAACCGCACGGGACAGGGGAAGCGAACACTGAAGCTTTCTTT.

The chain combines TRBV6-5 with TRBJ2-1, with a possible D match to TRBD1 (5 bases). V shed 6 bases and J shed 0 bases, with 12 bases lying between them. The CDR3 has 15 residues. The V gene's germline CDR1 is MNHEY and CDR2 SVGAGI. DNA of the CDR3: TGTGCCAGCAGAAGGGGCCTGAGCTCCTACAATGAGCAGTTCTTC. Amino acid sequence: CASRRGLSSYNEQFF.

The V call is TRBV10-3, the J call TRBJ1-1, with a possible D match to TRBD1 (6 bases). V lost 10 bases and J 1 base, leaving 19 bases between the germline ends. CDR3 length: 15 residues. Germline values: CDR1 ENHRY, CDR2 SYGVKD. DNA for the CDR3: TGTGCCACCGAAATTGGGAACAGGGCGAACACTGAAGCTTTCTTT. Translating gives CATEIGNRANTEAFF.

This clone was picked up one time. The chain employs TRBV29-1 and TRBJ2-7; 7 bases line up with TRBD1. Germline CDR1 SQVTM, CDR2 ANQGSEA. V was pared by 6 bases and J by 6 bases, with 8 bases of the junction left unmatched. The CDR3 loop spans 12 amino acids. The CDR3 region is CSVLQGELEQYF. The DNA of the CDR3 is TGCAGCGTGTTGCAGGGGGAACTCGAGCAGTACTTC.

The chain combines TRBV7-8 with TRBJ1-2; D is undetermined. V was cut by 4 bases and J by 2 bases, with 14 bases left in between. Germline V gives CDR1 SGHVS, CDR2 FQNEAQ. This CDR3 has 15 residues. CDR3 loop: CASSSLGKANYGYTF. The DNA for the CDR3 is TGTGCCAGCAGCTCCCTAGGGAAGGCCAACTATGGCTACACCTTC.

The table lists this clone with a count of one. The chain couples TRBV7-9 to TRBJ1-4, with 7 bases identical to TRBD1. The CDR3 covers 16 residues. With V trimmed by 5 bases and J by 4 bases, 10 bases remained unmatched. CDR1 and CDR2 from the germline V gene are SEHNR and FQNEAQ (reference sequence). The CDR3 protein is CASSPGWDSYNEKLFF. CDR3 in DNA: TGTGCCAGCAGCCCGGGGTGGGACAGCTATAATGAAAAACTGTTTTTT.